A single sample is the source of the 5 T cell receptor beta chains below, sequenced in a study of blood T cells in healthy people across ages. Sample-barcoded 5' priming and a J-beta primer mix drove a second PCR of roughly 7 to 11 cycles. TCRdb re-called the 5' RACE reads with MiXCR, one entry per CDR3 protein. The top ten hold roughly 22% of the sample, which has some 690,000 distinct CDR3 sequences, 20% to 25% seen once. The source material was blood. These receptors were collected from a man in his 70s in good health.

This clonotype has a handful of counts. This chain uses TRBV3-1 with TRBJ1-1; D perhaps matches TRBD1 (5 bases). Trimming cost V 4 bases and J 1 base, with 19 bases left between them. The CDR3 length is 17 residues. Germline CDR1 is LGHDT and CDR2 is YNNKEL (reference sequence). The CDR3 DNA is TGTGCCAGCAGCCGCCGCCGGCAGGGCACGTGGAACACTGAAGCTTTCTTT. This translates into CASSRRRQGTWNTEAFF.

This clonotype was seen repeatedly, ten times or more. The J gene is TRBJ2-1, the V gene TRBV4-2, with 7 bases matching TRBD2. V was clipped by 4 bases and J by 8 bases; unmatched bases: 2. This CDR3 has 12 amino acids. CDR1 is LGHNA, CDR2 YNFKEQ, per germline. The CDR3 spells CASSRGGDEQFF. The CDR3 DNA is TGTGCCAGCAGCCGGGGAGGGGATGAGCAGTTCTTC.

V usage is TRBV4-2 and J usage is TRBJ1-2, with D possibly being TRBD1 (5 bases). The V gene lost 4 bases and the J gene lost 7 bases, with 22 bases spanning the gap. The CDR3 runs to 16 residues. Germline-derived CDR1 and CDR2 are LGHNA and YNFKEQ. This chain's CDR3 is CASSPSGTGIWGGYTF. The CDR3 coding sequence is TGTGCCAGCAGCCCATCCGGGACGGGGATTTGGGGTGGCTACACCTTC.

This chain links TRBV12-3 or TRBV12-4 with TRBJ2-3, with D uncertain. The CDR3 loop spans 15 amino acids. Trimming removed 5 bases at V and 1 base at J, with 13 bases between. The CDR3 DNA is TGTGCCAGCAGTCGTACCCAGCAGCGCACAGATACGCAGTATTTT. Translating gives CASSRTQQRTDTQYF.

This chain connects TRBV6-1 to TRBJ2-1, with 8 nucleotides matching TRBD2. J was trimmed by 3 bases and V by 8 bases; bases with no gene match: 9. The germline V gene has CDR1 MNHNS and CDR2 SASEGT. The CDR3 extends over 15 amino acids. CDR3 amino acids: CASRLSGGGYNEQFF. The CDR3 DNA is TGTGCCAGCCGGTTGAGCGGGGGAGGCTACAATGAGCAGTTCTTC.